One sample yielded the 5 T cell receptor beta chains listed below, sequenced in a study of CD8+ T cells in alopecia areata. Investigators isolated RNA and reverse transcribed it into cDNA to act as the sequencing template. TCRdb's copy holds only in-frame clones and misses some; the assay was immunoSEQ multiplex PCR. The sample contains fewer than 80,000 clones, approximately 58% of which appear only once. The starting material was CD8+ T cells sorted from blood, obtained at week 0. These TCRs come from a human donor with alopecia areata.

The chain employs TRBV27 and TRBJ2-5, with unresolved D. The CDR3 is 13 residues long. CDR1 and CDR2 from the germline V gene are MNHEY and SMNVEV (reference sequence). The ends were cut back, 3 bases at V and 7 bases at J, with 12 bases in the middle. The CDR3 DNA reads TGTGCCAGCAGTTTGGGCCCTTCCTTGACCCAGTACTTC. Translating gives CASSLGPSLTQYF.

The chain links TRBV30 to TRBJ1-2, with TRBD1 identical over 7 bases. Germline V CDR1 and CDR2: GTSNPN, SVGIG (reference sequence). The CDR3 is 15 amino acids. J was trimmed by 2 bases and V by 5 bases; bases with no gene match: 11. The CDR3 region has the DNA TGTGCCTGGTCAATCCCGGGACAGCGGAACTATGGCTACACCTTC. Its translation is CAWSIPGQRNYGYTF.

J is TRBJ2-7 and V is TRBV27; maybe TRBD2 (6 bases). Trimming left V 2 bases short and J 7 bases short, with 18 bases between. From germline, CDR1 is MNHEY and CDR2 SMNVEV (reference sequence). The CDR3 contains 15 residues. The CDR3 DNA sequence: TGTGCCAGCAGTTTAAAGAGGAGGGATCCTGCTGAGCAGTACTTC. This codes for CASSLKRRDPAEQYF.

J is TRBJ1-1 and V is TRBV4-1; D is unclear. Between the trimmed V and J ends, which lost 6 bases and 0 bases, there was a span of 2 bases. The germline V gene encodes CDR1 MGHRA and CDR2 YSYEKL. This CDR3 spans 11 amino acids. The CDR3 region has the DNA TGCGCCAGCAGGCTGAACACTGAAGCTTTCTTT. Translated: CASRLNTEAFF.

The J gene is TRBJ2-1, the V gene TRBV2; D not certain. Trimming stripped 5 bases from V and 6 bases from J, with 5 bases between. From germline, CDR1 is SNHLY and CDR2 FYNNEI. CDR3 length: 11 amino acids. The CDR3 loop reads CASSFSNEQFF. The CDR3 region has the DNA TGTGCCAGCAGTTTTAGCAATGAGCAGTTCTTC.